This passage covers 31 T cell receptor beta chains from one sample sequenced in a study of regulatory T cells in long-lasting Graves disease. iRepertoire HTBI primers and Arm-PCR of CDR3 regions built TCR beta libraries. Each CDR3 protein is one row after TCRdb ran MiXCR on the multiplex PCR reads. Of fewer than 500,000 distinct CDR3 sequences in the sample, 15% to 20% were seen once. The sample's time point: newly diagnosed GD, antithyroid drugs for less than 3 months. Researchers made the TCR library from RNA that was extracted from PBMCs. This same sample was also part of a study on T cells in Graves' hyperthyroidism and ophthalmopathy.

The sequencing here drew on peripheral blood mononuclear cells (PBMCs), taken at new diagnosis, from a patient treated with antithyroid drugs. The receptor set was obtained from a man aged 40-49 years with Graves disease.

This clonotype was found many times. The V and J genes are TRBV7-9 and TRBJ2-5, with a possible D match to TRBD1 (6 bases). V dropped 1 base and J dropped 5 bases, with 14 bases sitting between them. Germline-derived CDR1 and CDR2 are SEHNR and FQNEAQ (reference sequence). The CDR3 has 15 residues. CDR3 in DNA: TGTGCCAGCAGCTTAGGGGGCAGGGGAAGCGAGACCCAGTACTTC. Translating it yields CASSLGGRGSETQYF.

This chain links TRBV19 with TRBJ1-1; D not certain. The CDR3 length is 12 residues. Per germline, CDR1 LNHDA and CDR2 SQIVND (reference sequence). V was pared by 7 bases and J by 1 base, with 7 bases between. The CDR3 here is CASIAANTEAFF. CDR3 coding DNA: TGTGCCAGTATCGCAGCGAACACTGAAGCTTTCTTT.

This clonotype came up many times. The V and J genes are TRBV30 and TRBJ1-2; maybe TRBD1 (5 bases). V gave up 1 base and J gave up 3 bases, with 6 bases separating them. Germline V CDR1 and CDR2: GTSNPN, SVGIG (reference sequence). This CDR3 spans 12 amino acids. This chain's CDR3 is CAWSGGDYGYTF. The CDR3 DNA is TGTGCCTGGAGTGGAGGGGACTATGGCTACACCTTC.

The chain recombines TRBV5-1 with TRBJ2-3; 7 bases map to TRBD1. Per the germline V gene, CDR1 is SGHRS and CDR2 is YFSETQ. The CDR3 runs 15 residues. The trim removed 4 bases at V and 2 bases at J, leaving 7 bases unmatched. The CDR3 bases are TGCGCCAGCAGCCTTCCGGGACAGAACACAGATACGCAGTATTTT. Amino acids: CASSLPGQNTDTQYF.

This clonotype was counted many times. V gene TRBV7-9 combines with J gene TRBJ2-5; TRBD1 agrees at 7 bases. Trimming at V came to 3 bases and at J to 5 bases, leaving 9 bases not matched to a gene. CDR1 is SEHNR and CDR2 is FQNEAQ in the germline V gene (reference sequence). CDR3 size: 15 residues. The DNA for the CDR3 is TGTGCCAGCAGCTTTGAACAGGGGCAAGGGGAGACCCAGTACTTC. Its translation: CASSFEQGQGETQYF. Looking up the rest from reference TRBV7-9 and TRBJ2-5 gives the full variable domain: DTGVSQNPRHKITKRGQNVTFRCDPISEHNRLYWYRQTLGQGPEFLTYFQNEAQLEKSRLLSDRFSAERPKGSFSTLEIQRTEQGDSAMYLCASSFEQGQGETQYFGPGTRLLVL.

This clonotype was observed at least ten times. The V call is TRBV5-5, the J call TRBJ2-1; no firm D call. The germline V and J ends were trimmed by 1 base and 6 bases, with 8 bases remaining between them. Germline V gene data show CDR1 as SGHKS and CDR2 as YYEKEE (reference sequence). The CDR3 totals 13 residues. CDR3 bases: TGTGCCAGCAGCTTGTGGTTATCCAATGAGCAGTTCTTC. This codes for CASSLWLSNEQFF.

This clonotype was seen ten or more times. V usage is TRBV9 and J usage is TRBJ2-1, with a tentative D call TRBD2 (6 bases). The germline gives CDR1 SGDLS, CDR2 YYNGEE. This CDR3 has 16 residues. V was pared by 2 bases and J by 0 bases, with 12 bases between. For the CDR3, the DNA is TGTGCCAGCAGCGTGCGGGGCAGTATCTCCTACAATGAGCAGTTCTTC. Protein: CASSVRGSISYNEQFF.

The gene calls are TRBV20-1 and TRBJ2-7; a weak D match, TRBD2 (5 bases). Germline CDR1 and CDR2: DFQATT and SNEGSKA (reference sequence). The CDR3 sequence is 14 residues long. With 6 bases removed from V and 9 bases from J, the gap between germline ends came to 24 bases. The CDR3 here is CSASIPSGWERQYF. In nucleotides, the CDR3 is TGCAGTGCATCGATTCCCTCGGGGTGGGAACGGCAGTACTTC.

V is TRBV6-4 and J is TRBJ2-7; the D gene is possibly TRBD2 (5 bases). V was shortened by 4 bases and J by 3 bases, with 10 bases between the two germline ends. Germline V CDR1 and CDR2: MRHNA, SNTAGT. CDR3 length: 13 residues. CDR3 loop: CASSAASGYEQYF. The CDR3 region has the DNA TGTGCCAGCAGTGCTGCCAGCGGCTACGAGCAGTACTTC.

This clonotype was found many times. The chain employs TRBV11-1 and TRBJ2-7; D gene unclear. Trimming shortened V by 6 bases and J by 0 bases, and 12 bases separated the two germline ends. Looked up from germline, CDR1 is SGHAT and CDR2 is FQDESV (reference sequence). CDR3 size: 14 residues. CDR3 in amino acids: CASRFDRNSYEQYF. In DNA, the CDR3 is TGTGCCAGCAGGTTTGACCGTAACTCCTACGAGCAGTACTTC. The variable domain in full, with the rest retrieved from reference TRBV11-1 and TRBJ2-7, is EAEVAQSPRYKITEKSQAVAFWCDPISGHATLYWYRQILGQGPELLVQFQDESVVDDSQLPKDRFSAERLKGVDSTLKIQPAELGDSAMYLCASRFDRNSYEQYFGPGTRLTVT.

The chain carries TRBV10-2 and TRBJ2-7; the D is unclear. V shed 0 bases and J shed 4 bases, with 4 bases lying between them. The length of the CDR3 is 12 residues. Per germline, CDR1 WSHSY and CDR2 SAAADI. CDR3 protein: CASSESLYEQYF. CDR3 nucleotide sequence: TGCGCCAGCAGTGAGTCGCTGTACGAGCAGTACTTC.

This clonotype was counted many times. CDR3 sequence: CASSPGQGVGNQPQHF. Written as DNA, the CDR3 is TGTGCCAGCAGCCCGGGACAGGGGGTAGGCAATCAGCCCCAGCATTTT. This chain joins TRBV12-3 or TRBV12-4 and TRBJ1-5; TRBD1 matches at 11 bases. The CDR3 loop spans 16 amino acids. J was trimmed by 2 bases and V by 6 bases; bases with no gene match: 6.

In its sample, this clonotype was seen many times. The chain couples TRBV20-1 to TRBJ2-3; perhaps D is TRBD1 or TRBD2 (5 bases each). V shed 5 bases and J shed 2 bases, with 14 bases lying between them. CDR1 and CDR2 (germline): DFQATT, SNEGSKA (reference sequence). The length of the CDR3 is 14 residues. CDR3 DNA: TGCAGTGCTTCCGGGACCCGATTCACAGATACGCAGTATTTT. Amino acid sequence: CSASGTRFTDTQYF.

This clonotype was seen a handful of times. A read error may be the cause here, since a much bigger clone is one base away. This CDR3 is missing its conserved last phenylalanine or tryptophan, likely due to a read error. This chain joins TRBV3-1 and TRBJ2-3; D ambiguous. Looked up from germline, CDR1 is LGHDT and CDR2 is YNNKEL (reference sequence). Trimming stripped 3 bases from V and 2 bases from J, with 6 bases between. The CDR3 totals 13 residues. The CDR3 nucleotides read TGTGCCAGCAGCCATACAAACACAGATACGCAGTATCTT. Its protein is CASSHTNTDTQYL.

This clonotype came up many times. The V call is TRBV3-1, the J call TRBJ2-5; maybe TRBD2 (5 bases). The ends were cut back, 0 bases at V and 4 bases at J, with 9 bases in the middle. Germline-derived CDR1 and CDR2 are LGHDT and YNNKEL (reference sequence). The CDR3 runs 14 residues. CDR3 amino acids: CASSQDEGPETQYF. The DNA for the CDR3 is TGTGCCAGCAGCCAAGATGAGGGCCCAGAGACCCAGTACTTC.

Only a few counts were recorded for this clonotype. This chain joins TRBV4-1 and TRBJ1-3; D is unclear. Germline V gene lookup returns CDR1 MGHRA and CDR2 YSYEKL. The length of the CDR3 is 15 residues. Trimming took off 2 bases at V and 0 bases at J, with 8 bases between the two ends. CDR3 bases: TGCGCCAGCAGCCAACAGGTGCTCTCTGGAAACACCATATATTTT. Its protein product is CASSQQVLSGNTIYF.

This chain links TRBV30 with TRBJ2-4, with TRBD1 matching over 8 bases. Looked up from germline, CDR1 is GTSNPN and CDR2 is SVGIG (reference sequence). This CDR3 has 15 amino acids. With 5 bases clipped from V and 2 bases from J, the junction kept 8 bases outside the gene matches. Here the CDR3 reads CAWGSTGGTKNIQYF. The CDR3 bases are TGTGCCTGGGGATCTACAGGGGGAACCAAAAACATTCAGTACTTC. The complete variable domain, with remaining parts taken from reference TRBV30 and TRBJ2-4, reads SQTIHQWPATLVQPVGSPLSLECTVEGTSNPNLYWYRQAAGRGLQLLFYSVGIGQISSEVPQNLSASRPQDRQFILSSKKLLLSDSGFYLCAWGSTGGTKNIQYFGAGTRLSVL.

In this sample, this clonotype turned up a few times. V and J are TRBV3-1 and TRBJ2-2, with a possible D match to TRBD1 (5 bases). Trimming removed 6 bases from V and 0 bases from J, with 14 bases in between. The CDR3 consists of 16 residues. Per the germline V gene, CDR1 is LGHDT and CDR2 is YNNKEL (reference sequence). The CDR3 sequence: CASSLGAVTNTGELFF. The DNA for the CDR3 is TGTGCCAGCAGTCTAGGGGCCGTTACGAACACCGGGGAGCTGTTTTTT.

The table lists this clonotype with a few counts. The chain's CDR3 is CAWGRLAGGLNEQYF. The CDR3 region has the DNA TGTGCCTGGGGAAGACTAGCGGGAGGGCTGAACGAGCAGTACTTC. This chain uses TRBV30 with TRBJ2-7, with TRBD2 matching 14 bases. There are 15 residues in the CDR3. CDR1 is GTSNPN and CDR2 is SVGIG in the germline V gene (reference sequence). Germline trimming cut 5 bases from V and 5 bases from J; bases unmatched to any gene: 8.

At least ten counts were recorded for this clonotype. The chain couples TRBV2 to TRBJ2-1, with TRBD1 identical over 8 bases. The CDR3 sequence is 12 residues long. Per the germline V gene, CDR1 is SNHLY and CDR2 is FYNNEI. The trim removed 3 bases at V and 9 bases at J, leaving 1 base unmatched. The CDR3 DNA sequence: TGTGCCAGCAGTGAGACAGGGGTTGAGCAGTTCTTC. Its translation is CASSETGVEQFF.

This clonotype was seen many times. The chain recombines TRBV20-1 with TRBJ2-3, with 11 bases identical to TRBD2. The CDR3 consists of 16 residues. V was clipped by 6 bases and J by 6 bases; unmatched bases: 14. Per the germline V gene, CDR1 is DFQATT and CDR2 is SNEGSKA (reference sequence). The CDR3 region is CSARALLAGGPDTQYF. For the CDR3, the DNA is TGCAGTGCACGGGCCCTGTTAGCGGGAGGGCCGGATACGCAGTATTTT.

This clonotype was seen only a few times. The V gene is TRBV7-6, the J gene TRBJ2-2; a possible D gene is TRBD2 (6 bases). Trimming took off 5 bases at V and 6 bases at J, with 19 bases between the two ends. The CDR3 is 16 amino acids. Germline-derived CDR1 and CDR2 are SGHVS and FNYEAQ. The chain's CDR3 is CASSVSGLASPGELFF. CDR3 nucleotide sequence: TGTGCCAGCAGCGTTTCGGGCCTAGCGTCGCCCGGGGAGCTGTTTTTT.

This clonotype was detected ten times or more. One end of the junction does not line up with germline, which may come from a read error. This chain connects TRBV12-5 to TRBJ2-5; 7 nucleotides agree with TRBD1. From germline, CDR1 is LGHNT and CDR2 FRNRAP. The CDR3 has 14 residues. CDR3: CASGLGDSWETQYF. The CDR3 DNA is TGTGCTAGTGGCTTGGGGGACAGTTGGGAGACCCAGTACTTC.

This clonotype was seen ten or more times. The V and J genes are TRBV11-1 and TRBJ2-4, with D perhaps assigned TRBD1 or TRBD2 (6 bases each). CDR1 SGHAT and CDR2 FQDESV come from the germline V gene (reference sequence). Trimming removed 1 base at V and 7 bases at J, with 14 bases between. The CDR3 loop spans 15 amino acids. The DNA for the CDR3 is TGTGCCAGCAGCTTAGAAGACGGGGGCAGGAACATTCAGTACTTC. Translating it yields CASSLEDGGRNIQYF.

The V gene is TRBV18, the J gene TRBJ2-7; 8 bases are shared with TRBD1. CDR3 length equals 15 residues. CDR1 and CDR2 (germline): KGHSH, LQKENI. V shed 1 base, J shed 2 bases, and the junction held 4 bases outside the gene matches. CDR3 region: CASSPQSDRAYEQYF. Written as DNA, the CDR3 is TGTGCCAGCTCACCACAATCGGACAGGGCCTACGAGCAGTACTTC.

The V and J genes are TRBV29-1 and TRBJ2-5; TRBD1 might be the D (6 bases). Germline V lookup: CDR1 SQVTM, CDR2 ANQGSEA. There are 14 residues in the CDR3. V gave up 4 bases and J gave up 5 bases, with 17 bases separating them. CDR3 sequence: CSVVGAEESETQYF. DNA of the CDR3: TGCAGCGTTGTGGGGGCGGAGGAGTCCGAGACCCAGTACTTC.

Note on this clonotype: This may be a read error: a much more frequent sequence differs by one nucleotide. The chain combines TRBV20-1 with TRBJ2-7, with D possibly matching TRBD1 (6 bases). Germline V gene lookup returns CDR1 DFQATT and CDR2 SNEGSKA (reference sequence). V shed 2 bases and J shed 2 bases, with 16 bases lying between them. CDR3 length: 15 residues. Here the CDR3 DNA reads TGCAGTGCTAGAAGAAACTCAGGGGCTGCCTACGAGCAGTACTTC. Its translation is CSARRNSGAAYEQYF.

This clonotype was recorded at least ten times. The V call is TRBV18, the J call TRBJ1-2; D gene unclear. Germline values: CDR1 KGHSH, CDR2 LQKENI. Between the trimmed V and J ends, which lost 0 bases and 0 bases, there was a span of 8 bases. This CDR3 comprises 15 residues. CDR3 protein: CASSPPGITNYGYTF. In DNA form, the CDR3 reads TGTGCCAGCTCACCACCGGGCATTACTAACTATGGCTACACCTTC.

V gene TRBV6-1 combines with J gene TRBJ2-3; TRBD2 aligns across 14 bases. Germline V gives CDR1 MNHNS, CDR2 SASEGT. The CDR3 spans 16 residues. The trim removed 7 bases at V and 4 bases at J, leaving 7 bases unmatched. CDR3 sequence reads: CASTPGTSGRPDTQYF. CDR3 in DNA: TGTGCCAGCACTCCAGGGACTAGCGGGAGACCAGATACGCAGTATTTT.

J is TRBJ2-4 and V is TRBV2; 7 bases are a match to TRBD1. The CDR3 consists of 14 residues. Germline CDR1 and CDR2: SNHLY and FYNNEI. After removal of 6 bases from V and 0 bases from J, the junction contained 2 bases not matched to a gene. In nucleotides, the CDR3 is TGTGCCAGCAGGGGACAGCTAGCCAAAAACATTCAGTACTTC. This gives the protein CASRGQLAKNIQYF.

CDR3 in amino acids: CASHYPSGIYGYTF. The CDR3 nucleotides read TGTGCCAGCCACTACCCAAGCGGAATCTATGGCTACACCTTC. This chain joins TRBV7-9 and TRBJ1-2; D is ambiguous. CDR3 length: 14 residues. Looked up from germline, CDR1 is SEHNR and CDR2 is FQNEAQ (reference sequence). V lost 8 bases, J lost 4 bases, and 17 bases lay in between.